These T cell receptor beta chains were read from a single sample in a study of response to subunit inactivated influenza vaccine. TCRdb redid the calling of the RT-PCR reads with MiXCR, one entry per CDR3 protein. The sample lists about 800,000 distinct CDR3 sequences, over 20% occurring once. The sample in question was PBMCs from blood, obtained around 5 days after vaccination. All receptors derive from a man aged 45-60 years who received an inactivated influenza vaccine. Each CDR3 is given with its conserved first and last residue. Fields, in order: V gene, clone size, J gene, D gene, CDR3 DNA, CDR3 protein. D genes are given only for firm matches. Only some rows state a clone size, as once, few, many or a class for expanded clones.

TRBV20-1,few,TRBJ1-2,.,TGCAGTGCTAGAGATCTGGGGGCTTACTATGGCTACACCTTC,CSARDLGAYYGYTF
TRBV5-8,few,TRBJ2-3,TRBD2,TGTGCCACCGGGACTAGCGGGGCAGATACGCAGTATTTT,CATGTSGADTQYF
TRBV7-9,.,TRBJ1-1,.,TGTGCCAGCAGCCAATCAGGGAACACTGAAGCTTTCTTT,CASSQSGNTEAFF
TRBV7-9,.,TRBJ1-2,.,TGTGCCAGCAGCTTAGGCAGGGGAGGTGCTGGCTACACCTTC,CASSLGRGGAGYTF
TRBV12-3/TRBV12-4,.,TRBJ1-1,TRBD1,TGTGCCAGCAGTCCCGGGACAGGGGATATGAACACTGAAGCTTTCTTT,CASSPGTGDMNTEAFF
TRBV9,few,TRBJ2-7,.,TGTGCCAGCAGCGTAACTGGACTCCCTGGCCACGAGCAGTACTTC,CASSVTGLPGHEQYF
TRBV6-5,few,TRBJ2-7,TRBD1,TGTGCCAGCAGTTACCAGGGGGCGGGCGAGCAGTACTTC,CASSYQGAGEQYF
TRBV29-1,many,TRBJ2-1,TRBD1,TGCAGCGTGACCGGGACAGGGGGTATTGAGCAGTTCTTC,CSVTGTGGIEQFF
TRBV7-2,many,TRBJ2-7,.,TGTGCCAGCAGCTTACGAAAACGGGGGTTGGACGAGCAGTACTTC,CASSLRKRGLDEQYF
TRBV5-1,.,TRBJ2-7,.,TGCGCCAGCAGGATGGCGGGGGCCACCTACGAGCAGTACTTC,CASRMAGATYEQYF
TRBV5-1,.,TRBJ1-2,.,TGCGCCAGCAGCTTGGCCGACGGGATCTATGGCTACACCTTC,CASSLADGIYGYTF
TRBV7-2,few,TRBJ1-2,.,TGTGCCAGCAGCTTTAGACAGAACAACTATGGCTACACCTTC,CASSFRQNNYGYTF
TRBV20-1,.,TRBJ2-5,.,TGCAGTGCTAGATTACTAGCCCAAGAGACCCAGTACTTC,CSARLLAQETQYF
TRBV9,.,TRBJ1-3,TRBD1,TGTGCCAGCAGCGCAGGGGGAGCAGGAAACACCATATATTTT,CASSAGGAGNTIYF
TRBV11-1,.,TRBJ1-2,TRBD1,TGTGCCAGCAGCAACCTTATCTCCGGGACAGGATACTATGGCTACACCTTC,CASSNLISGTGYYGYTF
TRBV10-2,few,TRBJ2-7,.,TGCGCCAGCAGTGAGGCGGGGAGAACCTACGAGCAGTACTTC,CASSEAGRTYEQYF
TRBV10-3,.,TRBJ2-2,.,TGTGCCATCAGTGAACGTCTCACGGGGTCCGGGGAGCTGTTTTTT,CAISERLTGSGELFF
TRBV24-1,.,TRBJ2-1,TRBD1,TGTGCCACCAGGGGAGACCCGGGGACAGATTACAATGAGCAGTTCTTC,CATRGDPGTDYNEQFF